These 14 T cell receptor beta chains were sequenced from one sample in a study of blood T cells in healthy people across ages. A sample-barcoded 5' primer and a J-beta primer mix were used in a second PCR of about 7 to 12 cycles. TCRdb re-called the 5' RACE reads through MiXCR, storing one row per CDR3 protein. The data show around 1.5 million distinct CDR3 sequences, with about 43% seen just once and roughly 7.9% held by the top ten. Material for sequencing was blood. The receptors were sampled from a woman between 18 and 29 years old in good health.

The chain links TRBV29-1 to TRBJ2-2; D is undetermined. Trimming took off 5 bases at V and 5 bases at J, with 6 bases between the two ends. Looked up from germline, CDR1 is SQVTM and CDR2 is ANQGSEA. The length of the CDR3 is 11 residues. In nucleotides, the CDR3 is TGCAGCGTTCTAGTTACCGGGGAGCTGTTTTTT. Protein sequence: CSVLVTGELFF.

The chain couples TRBV10-3 to TRBJ2-1, with D perhaps given as TRBD1 or TRBD2 (5 bases each). Trimming took 5 bases from V and 6 from J, leaving 20 bases between them. The CDR3 runs 16 residues. Germline CDR1 and CDR2: ENHRY and SYGVKD. CDR3 amino acids: CAISPTRDPSGNEQFF. The CDR3 region has the DNA TGTGCCATCAGTCCGACCAGGGACCCGTCGGGCAATGAGCAGTTCTTC.

The J gene is TRBJ2-1, the V gene TRBV28, with 7 positions matching TRBD1. Per germline, CDR1 MDHEN and CDR2 SYDVKM. V shed 4 bases and J 3 bases; nucleotides not matched to a gene: 9. This CDR3 comprises 16 residues. The DNA for the CDR3 is TGTGCCAGCAGTTCCTTCCAGGGGGTCAGCTACAATGAGCAGTTCTTC. Amino acid sequence: CASSSFQGVSYNEQFF.

This clonotype occurred once. A junction boundary mismatches the germline segment, possibly from a read error. CDR3 loop: CASGLVPGGLSYEQYF. The DNA for the CDR3 is TGCGCCAGCGGCTTGGTCCCCGGGGGCCTCTCCTACGAGCAGTACTTC. This chain links TRBV5-1 with TRBJ2-7, with D perhaps assigned TRBD1 or TRBD2 (6 bases each). This CDR3 contains 16 residues. In germline, CDR1 is SGHRS, CDR2 YFSETQ.

This clonotype has only a few counts. CDR3: CASSPLGGLYEQYF. The CDR3 DNA is TGTGCCAGCAGTCCCTTAGGGGGCCTTTACGAGCAGTACTTC. V gene TRBV12-3 or TRBV12-4 combines with J gene TRBJ2-7, with 7 bases fitting TRBD1. Germline trimming cut 5 bases from V and 4 bases from J; bases unmatched to any gene: 8. This CDR3 comprises 14 residues.

In DNA, the CDR3 is TGCAGTGCTTCGGGGGGACTAGCGGGATTGGGGGCCAAAAACATTCAGTACTTC. Its translation is CSASGGLAGLGAKNIQYF. V is TRBV20-1 and J is TRBJ2-4; TRBD2 matches at 13 bases. Unmatched junction bases numbered 11, after V lost 5 bases and J lost 1 base. Germline lookup yields CDR1 DFQATT and CDR2 SNEGSKA (reference sequence). There are 18 residues in the CDR3.

This chain uses TRBV25-1 with TRBJ2-2; TRBD1 matches at 11 bases. Germline CDR1 MGHDK, CDR2 SYGVNS. Trimming at V came to 2 bases and at J to 5 bases, leaving 4 bases not matched to a gene. This CDR3 comprises 16 residues. The DNA for the CDR3 is TGTGCCAGCAGTGAACCGGGGACAGGGGGGACCGGGGAGCTGTTTTTT. It encodes CASSEPGTGGTGELFF.

This clonotype appeared many times. V gene TRBV6-6 combines with J gene TRBJ2-5; the D call may be TRBD1 or TRBD2 (5 bases each). Germline values: CDR1 MNHNY, CDR2 SVGAGI (reference sequence). The CDR3 contains 15 residues. The germline V and J ends were trimmed by 2 bases and 1 base, with 11 bases remaining between them. The CDR3 region is CASSYVAGTQETQYF. CDR3 DNA: TGTGCCAGCAGTTACGTTGCAGGGACCCAAGAGACCCAGTACTTC.

The chain joins TRBV12-3 or TRBV12-4 to TRBJ2-1; 11 nucleotides agree with TRBD2. V was pared by 10 bases and J by 6 bases, with 11 bases of the junction left unmatched. The CDR3 contains 15 residues. The CDR3 DNA is TGTGCCACCGGGACTAGCGGAGGACGGGGCAATGAGCAGTTCTTC. Residues: CATGTSGGRGNEQFF.

CDR3 sequence reads: CASSLWARGTEAFF. In nucleotides, the CDR3 is TGTGCCAGCAGTTTGTGGGCGCGTGGCACTGAAGCTTTCTTT. The gene calls are TRBV12-3 or TRBV12-4 and TRBJ1-1; D not certain. Deletions cut 3 bases from V and 4 bases from J, with 12 bases between. The CDR3 runs 14 residues.

There are a few counts of this clonotype. The chain's CDR3 is CASSQGVANYGYTF. In nucleotides, the CDR3 is TGTGCCAGCAGCCAGGGGGTAGCTAACTATGGCTACACCTTC. The chain has TRBV3-1 and TRBJ1-2; D might be TRBD1 (5 bases). The CDR3 is made up of 14 amino acids. CDR1 and CDR2 (germline): LGHDT, YNNKEL (reference sequence). The V end lost 3 bases, the J end lost 0 bases, and 8 bases lay between the germline ends.

This clonotype was counted only a few times. The chain carries TRBV27 and TRBJ2-3; 10 bases fit TRBD1. V lost 5 bases, J lost 3 bases, and 8 bases stayed unmatched. The germline V gene encodes CDR1 MNHEY and CDR2 SMNVEV (reference sequence). The CDR3 has 16 residues. This CDR3 reads CASSPLGQGTTDTQYF. The CDR3 DNA follows: TGTGCCAGCAGTCCTCTGGGACAGGGGACGACAGATACGCAGTATTTT.

This clonotype has at least ten counts. One junction end does not reproduce the germline sequence, and a read error may be involved. The chain links TRBV5-1 to TRBJ2-1; 10 bases fit TRBD2. This CDR3 contains 15 residues. The germline CDR1 and CDR2 sequences are SGHRS and YFSETQ. CDR3 bases: TGTGCCAGCAGCTTAGGACTAGCGGACAACAATGAGCAGTTCTTC. Protein sequence: CASSLGLADNNEQFF.

The V and J genes are TRBV18 and TRBJ1-5, with D unresolved. Germline V gives CDR1 KGHSH, CDR2 LQKENI. V dropped 3 bases and J dropped 1 base, with 7 bases sitting between them. CDR3 length: 14 amino acids. CDR3 sequence reads: CASSPQQSNQPQHF. As DNA, the CDR3 is TGTGCCAGCTCACCTCAACAGAGCAATCAGCCCCAGCATTTT.